Listed here are 6 T cell receptor beta chains from one sample, sequenced in a study of T cells in Graves' hyperthyroidism and ophthalmopathy. TCR beta CDR3 region amplification was performed from RNA transcripts. HTBI primers were the set used in a first-round RT-PCR of the TCR CDR3. TCRdb reprocessed the multiplex PCR reads via MiXCR and lists one record per CDR3 protein. The sample holds around 280,000 distinct CDR3 sequences, roughly 14% seen once. Sample: blood. These receptors were taken from a woman aged 25 to 39 with Graves' hyperthyroidism that later progressed to Graves' ophthalmopathy.

Ten or more counts support this clonotype. The chain links TRBV5-1 to TRBJ2-1; D is uncertain. The V end was cut by 1 base, the J end by 0 bases, with 8 bases between. CDR1 is SGHRS, CDR2 YFSETQ, per germline. This CDR3 region has 15 residues. CDR3 sequence reads: CASSLNTGSYNEQFF. Here the CDR3 DNA reads TGCGCCAGCAGCTTGAATACCGGCTCCTACAATGAGCAGTTCTTC.

This clonotype was seen a handful of times. This chain joins TRBV9 and TRBJ2-2, with 7 bases matching TRBD1. Germline V gene data show CDR1 as SGDLS and CDR2 as YYNGEE. The CDR3 spans 15 residues. V was clipped by 3 bases and J by 9 bases; unmatched bases: 11. CDR3 sequence reads: CASSAKGAPGRELFF. The CDR3 DNA follows: TGTGCCAGCAGCGCCAAGGGGGCCCCCGGTCGGGAGCTGTTTTTT. The complete variable domain, with remaining parts taken from reference TRBV9 and TRBJ2-2, reads DSGVTQTPKHLITATGQRVTLRCSPRSGDLSVYWYQQSLDQGLQFLIQYYNGEERAKGNILERFSAQQFPDLHSELNLSSLELGDSALYFCASSAKGAPGRELFFGEGSRLTVL.

The sample holds many counts of this clonotype. This chain connects TRBV6-1 to TRBJ2-2; D is possibly TRBD2 (5 bases). Germline CDR1 MNHNS, CDR2 SASEGT. Trimming took off 7 bases at V and 7 bases at J, with 19 bases between the two ends. This CDR3 has 15 amino acids. The chain's CDR3 is CASNLDWGVGGELFF. For the CDR3, the DNA is TGTGCCAGCAACCTTGACTGGGGAGTAGGCGGGGAGCTGTTTTTT.

In this sample, this clonotype turned up many times. The chain combines TRBV6-2 or TRBV6-3 with TRBJ2-5; D is unresolved. Between the trimmed V and J ends, which lost 4 bases and 0 bases, there was a span of 18 bases. The CDR3 loop spans 17 amino acids. The germline V gene has CDR1 MNHEY and CDR2 SVGEGT. The CDR3 DNA is TGTGCCAGCAGTTCGCCGACTGGAAAGGAGTACCAAGAGACCCAGTACTTC. Its translation is CASSSPTGKEYQETQYF.

In its sample, this clonotype was seen many times. The chain recombines TRBV30 with TRBJ2-1; D possibly corresponds to TRBD1 (5 bases). V gave up 1 base and J gave up 1 base, with 14 bases separating them. Per germline, CDR1 GTSNPN and CDR2 SVGIG (reference sequence). This CDR3 has 16 amino acids. CDR3 in amino acids: CAWSAVGRTSYNEQFF. The CDR3 DNA is TGTGCCTGGAGTGCGGTGGGGCGGACGTCCTACAATGAGCAGTTCTTC.

This clonotype was recorded many times. The chain joins TRBV6-1 to TRBJ1-1; D might be TRBD1 (6 bases). This CDR3 has 15 residues. Per the germline V gene, CDR1 is MNHNS and CDR2 is SASEGT. V shed 6 bases and J shed 2 bases, with 16 bases lying between them. This chain's CDR3 is CASRTAGTQNTEAFF. The DNA of the CDR3 is TGTGCCAGCAGGACAGCCGGGACACAAAACACTGAAGCTTTCTTT.